This is a list of T cell receptor beta chains from one sample in a study of tumor-infiltrating lymphocytes in primary liver carcinoma. TCRdb re-called the multiplex PCR reads with MiXCR, one entry per CDR3 protein. Of some 190,000 distinct CDR3 sequences detected, 60% appear once; the ten largest clones hold approximately 70%. The specimen sequenced was peripheral blood. These receptors originate from a middle-aged man with primary liver carcinoma and hepatitis B virus infection. Each CDR3 is given with its conserved first and last residue. D genes are given only for firm matches. Not all rows give a size; the values are once, few, many and, for expanded clones, a class.

NA	TRBV6-6	many	TRBJ1-3	CASSSGADTIYF	TGTGCCAGCAGTTCTGGGGCGGACACCATATATTTT
NA	TRBV6-1	NA	TRBJ2-4	CASSLTGRENIQYF	TGTGCCAGCAGCCTAACAGGGCGTGAAAACATTCAGTACTTC
NA	TRBV6-1	NA	TRBJ2-7	CASRTPAAELTSYEQYF	TGTGCCAGCAGAACACCGGCCGCCGAGCTAACTTCCTACGAGCAGTACTTC
NA	TRBV12-3/TRBV12-4	few	TRBJ2-1	CASSPSGSPSNEQFF	TGTGCCAGCAGCCCCTCAGGTTCCCCAAGCAATGAGCAGTTCTTC
NA	TRBV6-5	NA	TRBJ1-4	CASSYYWDSALSEKLVF	TGTGCCAGCAGTTACTATTGGGATTCGGCGCTTAGTGAAAAACTGGTTTTT
NA	TRBV11-2	NA	TRBJ2-1	CTSSLSDLNEQLF	TGTACCAGCAGCTTATCAGACCTTAATGAGCAGCTCTTC
TRBD1	TRBV6-5	NA	TRBJ1-5	CASTPGQNSNQPQHF	TGTGCCAGCACCCCGGGACAGAATAGCAATCAGCCCCAGCATTTT
TRBD1	TRBV6-5	few	TRBJ1-2	CASSRDRGYGYTF	TGTGCCAGCAGCCGGGACAGGGGCTATGGCTACACCTTC
NA	TRBV4-1	NA	TRBJ2-4	CASSPPPGFGAKNIQYF	TGCGCCAGCAGCCCCCCCCCCGGGTTTGGAGCCAAAAACATTCAGTACTTC
NA	TRBV11-2	many	TRBJ2-5	CASSFMEGETQYF	TGTGCCAGCAGCTTTATGGAGGGAGAGACCCAGTACTTC
NA	TRBV6-5	NA	TRBJ1-2	CASSSESGTGYTF	TGTGCCAGCAGTTCAGAATCAGGGACTGGCTACACCTTC
TRBD1	TRBV30	few	TRBJ1-1	CAWRAMDRPNPEAFF	TGTGCCTGGAGGGCGATGGACAGGCCCAACCCTGAAGCTTTCTTT
NA	TRBV11-2	NA	TRBJ1-1	CAIRSQGPGGEAFF	TGTGCCATCAGGTCCCAAGGGCCCGGAGGAGAAGCTTTCTTT
TRBD2	TRBV12-3/TRBV12-4	NA	TRBJ2-7	CASSPLAGGGSYEQYF	TGTGCCAGCAGTCCCCTAGCGGGAGGGGGGTCCTACGAGCAGTACTTC
TRBD1	TRBV12-3/TRBV12-4	few	TRBJ2-1	CASSPATGGYNEQFF	TGTGCCAGCAGCCCGGCGACAGGGGGCTACAATGAGCAGTTCTTC
NA	TRBV7-9	NA	TRBJ2-1	CASSPPGRIAAGYNEQFF	TGTGCCAGCAGCCCTCCGGGGCGGATAGCGGCCGGCTACAATGAACAGTTCTTC
NA	TRBV11-2	NA	TRBJ2-1	CASRSYNEQFF	TGCGCCAGCAGATCCTACAATGAGCAGTTCTTC
NA	TRBV11-2	NA	TRBJ2-7	CVSAQHPGSDEQYF	TGTGTCAGCGCCCAGCACCCGGGATCGGACGAGCAGTACTTC
NA	TRBV11-2	NA	TRBJ2-2	CTGSFRGGTGELFF	TGTACCGGCAGCTTCAGGGGGGGGACCGGGGAGCTGTTTTTT
NA	TRBV7-2	once	TRBJ2-4	CASSLASMQAQTGAKNIQYF	TGTGCCAGCAGCTTAGCGAGTATGCAAGCGCAGACTGGAGCCAAAAACATTCAGTACTTC
NA	TRBV6-5	NA	TRBJ1-5	CASSPSRGRGAKPQHF	TGTGCCAGCAGTCCTTCTCGGGGACGGGGGGCGAAGCCCCAGCATTTT
TRBD1	TRBV28	NA	TRBJ1-5	CATRWGQLNQPQHF	TGTGCCACCCGTTGGGGACAGCTGAATCAGCCCCAGCATTTT
NA	TRBV11-2	NA	TRBJ2-3	CASSLSGGADTQYF	TGTGCCAGCAGCTTATCGGGGGGCGCAGATACGCAGTATTTT
NA	TRBV12-5	NA	TRBJ1-2	CVSGPPNGYTF	TGTGTTAGTGGTCCACCGAATGGCTACACCTTC
TRBD2	TRBV29-1	NA	TRBJ2-7	CSVEDLPGSGSYEQHF	TGCAGCGTTGAAGATCTCCCTGGAAGCGGGAGCTACGAGCAGCACTTC
TRBD1	TRBV10-3	few	TRBJ1-1	CAITPGQGISGAFF	TGTGCCATCACCCCGGGACAGGGGATCTCTGGAGCTTTCTTT
NA	TRBV5-5	NA	TRBJ1-2	CASITAGAHYGYTF	TGTGCCAGCATCACCGCCGGGGCCCACTATGGCTACACCTTC
TRBD2	TRBV14	few	TRBJ2-3	CASSYTSGRTDTQYF	TGTGCCAGCAGCTACACTAGCGGGAGGACAGATACGCAGTATTTT
NA	TRBV4-1	few	TRBJ2-1	CASRPPGSSTNNEQFF	TGCGCCAGCAGGCCGCCGGGGTCCTCAACCAACAATGAGCAGTTCTTC
NA	TRBV11-2	many	TRBJ2-7	CASSLDESYEQYF	TGTGCCAGCAGCTTAGATGAGTCCTACGAGCAGTACTTC
NA	TRBV24-1	NA	TRBJ1-2	CATHRGGYTF	TGTGCCACCCATAGGGGCGGCTACACCTTC
TRBD2	TRBV10-3	few	TRBJ2-4	CAISELASGRANIQYF	TGTGCCATCAGTGAGTTGGCTAGCGGGAGGGCGAACATTCAGTACTTC
TRBD1	TRBV5-1	NA	TRBJ2-2	CASSLTTGGTGELFF	TGCGCCAGCAGCTTAACGACAGGGGGGACCGGGGAGCTGTTTTTT
TRBD1	TRBV10-3	NA	TRBJ2-7	CAITDRPGEQYF	TGTGCCATCACGGACAGGCCGGGCGAGCAGTACTTC
NA	TRBV24-1	NA	TRBJ1-5	CATSGGTSNQPQHF	TGTGCCACCAGTGGTGGGACAAGCAATCAGCCCCAGCATTTT
NA	TRBV10-3	once	TRBJ1-5	CTISEGSQPQHF	TGTACCATCAGTGAAGGCAGTCAGCCCCAGCATTTT
NA	TRBV29-1	NA	TRBJ2-1	CSATALEVGNEHFF	TGCAGCGCCACGGCCCTAGAGGTGGGCAATGAGCACTTCTTC
NA	TRBV11-2	NA	TRBJ2-3	CARSLTTGITDTQYF	TGTGCCAGGAGCTTGACTACCGGGATCACAGATACGCAGTATTTT
NA	TRBV11-2	NA	TRBJ1-2	CASSPREGYGYTF	TGTGCCAGCAGCCCTCGGGAGGGCTATGGTTACACCTTC
NA	TRBV6-5	NA	TRBJ2-2	CASSYGPQSLGTGELLF	TGTGCCAGCAGTTACGGCCCACAGTCATTGGGCACCGGGGAGCTGTTATTT
TRBD1	TRBV6-2/TRBV6-3	NA	TRBJ2-5	CASRPTGGETQHF	TGTGCCAGCAGACCGACAGGGGGGGAGACCCAGCACTTC
NA	TRBV13	NA	TRBJ2-7	CASSPPVGAGRISYKQYF	TGTGCCAGCAGCCCTCCCGTCGGGGCAGGGCGGATCTCCTACAAGCAGTACTTC